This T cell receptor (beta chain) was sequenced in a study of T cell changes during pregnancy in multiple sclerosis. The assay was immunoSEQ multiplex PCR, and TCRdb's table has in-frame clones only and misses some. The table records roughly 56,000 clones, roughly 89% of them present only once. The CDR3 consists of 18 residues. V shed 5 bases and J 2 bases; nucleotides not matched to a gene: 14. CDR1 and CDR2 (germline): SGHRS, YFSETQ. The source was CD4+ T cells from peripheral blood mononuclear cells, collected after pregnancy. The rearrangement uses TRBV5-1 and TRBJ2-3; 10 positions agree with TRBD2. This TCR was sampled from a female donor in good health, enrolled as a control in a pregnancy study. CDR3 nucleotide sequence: TGCGCCAGCAGTTCTCAAAGCTCACTAGCGGGGCCCACAGATACGCAGTATTTT. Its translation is CASSSQSSLAGPTDTQYF.